This TCR beta chain is drawn from a study of radiotherapy plus CTLA-4 blockade in lung cancer. Background on the study: Of all patients, around 18% responded objectively and 31% showed disease control.

Libraries were prepared by immunoSEQ multiplex PCR; TCRdb keeps only in-frame clonotypes and omits some of them. The profile shows tens of thousands of clones, around 87% of them singletons. The V end lost 3 bases, the J end lost 12 bases, and 12 bases lay between the germline ends. Germline V gives CDR1 SEHNR, CDR2 FQNEAQ (reference sequence). CDR3 length equals 12 residues. With regard to this clone: Its antigen is unknown.

Overall study results and limits: Radiotherapy plus ipilimumab was followed by expansion in blood of tumor-derived TCR clones.

The sequenced sample was peripheral blood, obtained from a patient treated with radiotherapy plus ipilimumab. The receptor comes from a human donor with non-small cell lung cancer who had stable disease on radiotherapy plus ipilimumab. The rearrangement links TRBV7-9 to TRBJ2-1; D may match TRBD1 or TRBD2 (5 bases each). This chain's CDR3 is CASSLRPGPQFF. In DNA form, the CDR3 reads TGTGCCAGCAGCTTGAGGCCGGGACCGCAGTTCTTC. The entire variable domain, with the rest obtained from reference TRBV7-9 and TRBJ2-1, is as follows: DTGVSQNPRHKITKRGQNVTFRCDPISEHNRLYWYRQTLGQGPEFLTYFQNEAQLEKSRLLSDRFSAERPKGSFSTLEIQRTEQGDSAMYLCASSLRPGPQFFGPGTRLTVL.